This TCR beta chain stems from a study of memory B cells and T cells in multiple sclerosis (dated by TCRdb to the late 2010s). About the investigation overall: The study compared TCR beta repertoires of autoproliferating peripheral T cells with brain lesion-infiltrating T cells in multiple sclerosis patients. TCR sequencing involved a couple of multiple sclerosis patients from whom brain lesions at autopsy or brain-infiltrating cells from biopsy were available. Results the study describes overall, beyond this receptor: Because clone-set sizes varied across compartments, the counts of shared clonotypes were affected, making normalization necessary.

TCRbeta CDR3 regions were amplified from extracted genomic DNA using the immunoSEQ Platform. The immunoSEQ assay combined multiplex PCR with high-throughput sequencing and a vendor bioinformatics pipeline. Per the source publication's procedure: Non-productive sequences and CDR3s shorter than 4 amino acids were excluded, and clonotype frequencies were recalculated for each sample. Shared clonotypes were identified in immunoSEQ Analyzer 2.0 as identical CDR3 amino acid, V gene and J gene sequences. Repertoire overlap was normalized by dividing shared clonotype counts by the product of both clone-set sizes, with the result scaled by 1000 into arbitrary units. What TCRdb holds here is the immuneACCESS table cut down to in-frame rearrangements. Part of the clones is not present; checked against another copy, under half of the missing clones reflect an unresolved V gene, and the others are unexplained. D and trimming come from the DNA, and the V and J calls and clone size come from that table. The sample includes 25,000 to 35,000 clones, with 86% observed a single time. The ten biggest clones cover roughly 2.5% of the sample.

After CFSE-labeled PBMCs were cultured without any stimulus, the autoproliferating (CFSEdim) and non-proliferating (CFSEhi) T cell fractions were each sequenced on their own. A total of some 5x10^7 CFSE-labeled PBMCs were cultured for less than eight days without stimulus, and replicate wells were then pooled. PBMCs were labeled with approximately 0.5 uM CFSE and were cultured without exogenous stimuli in serum-free AIM-V medium. PBMCs were isolated by Ficoll density gradient centrifugation and were cryopreserved before use. Using a FACSAria III, live 7-AAD-negative cells were sorted, then washed with PBS and stored frozen at -80 degrees C as dry pellets. Measured from the cysteine to the phenylalanine, the CDR3 is 19 residues long. Only the CDR3 portion is preserved as DNA: 57 bases, with reading frame beginning at the first base. Via the germline V gene, CDR1 is SGHRS and CDR2 YFSETQ. V has 4 bases trimmed and J has 0 bases trimmed; junction bases matching no gene number 18.

This clone was seen a single time. What this receptor recognizes is not known. No qualities accompany the bases; no much larger clone lies one base away. The receptor's source is a human donor with multiple sclerosis. The sample taken for sequencing was PBMCs from blood kept in culture. The rearrangement combines TRBV5-1 with TRBJ1-1, and 7 bases in between align with TRBD1. The CDR3 region: CASSLRTGHALNMNTEAFF. The nucleotide sequence is TGCGCCAGCAGCCTCCGGACAGGCCACGCTTTAAACATGAACACTGAAGCTTTCTTT.